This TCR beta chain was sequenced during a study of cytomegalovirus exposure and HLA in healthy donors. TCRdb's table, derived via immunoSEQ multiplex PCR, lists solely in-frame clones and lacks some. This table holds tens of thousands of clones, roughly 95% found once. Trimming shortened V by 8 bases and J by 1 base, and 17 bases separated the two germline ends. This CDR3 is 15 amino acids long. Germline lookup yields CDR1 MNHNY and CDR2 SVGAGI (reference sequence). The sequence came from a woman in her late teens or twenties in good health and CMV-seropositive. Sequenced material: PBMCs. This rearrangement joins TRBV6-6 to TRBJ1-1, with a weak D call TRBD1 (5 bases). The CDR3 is CASSPPNQGNTEAFF. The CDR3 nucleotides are TGTGCCAGCTCACCGCCCAATCAGGGGAACACTGAAGCTTTCTTT.